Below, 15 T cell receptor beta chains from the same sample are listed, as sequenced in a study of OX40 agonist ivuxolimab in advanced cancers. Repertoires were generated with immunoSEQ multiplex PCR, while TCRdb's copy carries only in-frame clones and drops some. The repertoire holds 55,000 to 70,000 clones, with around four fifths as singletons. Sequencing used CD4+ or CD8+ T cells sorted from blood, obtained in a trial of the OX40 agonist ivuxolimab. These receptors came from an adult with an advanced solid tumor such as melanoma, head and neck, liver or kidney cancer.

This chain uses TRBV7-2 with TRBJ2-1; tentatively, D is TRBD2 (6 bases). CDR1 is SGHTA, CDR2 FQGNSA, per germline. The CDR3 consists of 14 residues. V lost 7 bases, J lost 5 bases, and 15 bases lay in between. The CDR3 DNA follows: TGTGCCAGCACTCGAGTGGCGGGGAACAATGAGCAGTTCTTC. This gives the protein CASTRVAGNNEQFF.

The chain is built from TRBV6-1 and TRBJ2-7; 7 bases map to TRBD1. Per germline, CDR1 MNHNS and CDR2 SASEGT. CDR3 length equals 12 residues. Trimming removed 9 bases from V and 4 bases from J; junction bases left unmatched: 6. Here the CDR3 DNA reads TGTGCCAGGGGGCTCAGGGGGTACGAGCAGTACTTC. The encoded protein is CARGLRGYEQYF.

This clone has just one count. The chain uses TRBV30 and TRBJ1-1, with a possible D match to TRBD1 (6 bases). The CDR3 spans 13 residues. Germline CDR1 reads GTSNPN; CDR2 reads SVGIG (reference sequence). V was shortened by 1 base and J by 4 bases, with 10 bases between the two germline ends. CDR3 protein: CAWSDGGLTEAFF. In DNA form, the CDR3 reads TGTGCCTGGAGTGATGGGGGCCTCACTGAAGCTTTCTTT.

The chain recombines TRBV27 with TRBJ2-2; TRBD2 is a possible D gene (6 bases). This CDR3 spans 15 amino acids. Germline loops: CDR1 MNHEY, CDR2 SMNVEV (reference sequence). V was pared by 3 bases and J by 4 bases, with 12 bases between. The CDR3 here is CASSLEGISTGELFF. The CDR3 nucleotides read TGTGCCAGCAGTTTGGAGGGGATTTCCACCGGGGAGCTGTTTTTT.

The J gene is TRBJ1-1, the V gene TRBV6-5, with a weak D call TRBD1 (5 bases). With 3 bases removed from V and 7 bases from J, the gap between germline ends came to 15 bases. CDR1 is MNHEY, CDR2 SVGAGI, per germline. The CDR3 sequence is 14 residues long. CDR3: CASSYPMQGGEAFF. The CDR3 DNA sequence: TGTGCCAGCAGTTATCCCATGCAGGGAGGTGAAGCTTTCTTT.

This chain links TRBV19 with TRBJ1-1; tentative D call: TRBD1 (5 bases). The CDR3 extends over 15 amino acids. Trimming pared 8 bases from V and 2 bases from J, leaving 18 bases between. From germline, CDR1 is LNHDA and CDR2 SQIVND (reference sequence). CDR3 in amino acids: CASDGPGTGNTEAFF. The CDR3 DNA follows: TGTGCCAGTGATGGCCCCGGGACGGGCAACACTGAAGCTTTCTTT.

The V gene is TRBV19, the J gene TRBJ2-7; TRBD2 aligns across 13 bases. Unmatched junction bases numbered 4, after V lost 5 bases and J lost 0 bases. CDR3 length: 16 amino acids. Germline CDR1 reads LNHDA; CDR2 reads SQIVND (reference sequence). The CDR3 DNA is TGTGCCAGTAGTTTGGGACTAGCGGGGAACTCCTACGAGCAGTACTTC. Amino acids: CASSLGLAGNSYEQYF.

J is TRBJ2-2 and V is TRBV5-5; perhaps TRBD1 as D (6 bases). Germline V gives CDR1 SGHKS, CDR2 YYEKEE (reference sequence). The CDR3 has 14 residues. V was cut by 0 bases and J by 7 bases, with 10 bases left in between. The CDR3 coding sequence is TGTGCCAGCAGCTTGGATCCGGGACACGGGGAGCTGTTTTTT. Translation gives CASSLDPGHGELFF.

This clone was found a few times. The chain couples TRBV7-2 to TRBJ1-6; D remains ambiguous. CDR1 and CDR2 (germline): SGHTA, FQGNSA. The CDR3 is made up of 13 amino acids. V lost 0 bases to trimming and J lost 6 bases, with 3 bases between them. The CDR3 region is CASSLASNSPLHF. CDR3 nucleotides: TGTGCCAGCAGCTTAGCCAGTAATTCACCCCTCCACTTT.

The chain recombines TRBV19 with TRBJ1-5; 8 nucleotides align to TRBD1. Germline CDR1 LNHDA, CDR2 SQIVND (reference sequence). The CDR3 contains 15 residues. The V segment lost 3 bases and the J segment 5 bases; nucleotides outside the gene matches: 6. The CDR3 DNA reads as TGTGCCAGTAGTATGTCAGGGGGCGCATATCAGCCCCAGCATTTT. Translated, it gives CASSMSGGAYQPQHF.

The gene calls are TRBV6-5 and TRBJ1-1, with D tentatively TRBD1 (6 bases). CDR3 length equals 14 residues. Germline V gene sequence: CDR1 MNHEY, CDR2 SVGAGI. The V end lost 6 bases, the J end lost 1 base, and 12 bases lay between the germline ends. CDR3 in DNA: TGTGCCAGCAGACCAGGGGAGGCGAACACTGAAGCTTTCTTT. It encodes CASRPGEANTEAFF.

The CDR3 reads CASRLTGKVGQEQFF. CDR3 DNA sequence: TGTGCCAGCAGATTAACCGGGAAGGTGGGACAAGAGCAGTTCTTC. V and J are TRBV13 and TRBJ2-1, with a weak D call TRBD1 (6 bases). V dropped 6 bases and J dropped 10 bases, with 22 bases sitting between them. Germline CDR1 and CDR2: PRHDT and FYEKMQ (reference sequence). The CDR3 runs 15 residues.

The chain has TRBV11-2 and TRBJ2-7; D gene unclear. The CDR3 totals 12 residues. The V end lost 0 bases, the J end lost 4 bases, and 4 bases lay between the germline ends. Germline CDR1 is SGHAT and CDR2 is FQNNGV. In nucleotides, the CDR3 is TGTGCCAGCAGCTTAGACGGGTACGAGCAGTACTTC. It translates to CASSLDGYEQYF.

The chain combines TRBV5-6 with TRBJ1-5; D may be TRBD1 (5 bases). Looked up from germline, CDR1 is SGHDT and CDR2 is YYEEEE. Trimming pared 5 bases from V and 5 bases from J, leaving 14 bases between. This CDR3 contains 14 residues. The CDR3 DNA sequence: TGTGCCAGCAGTTCTTGGGGGAGGGATCAGCCCCAGCATTTT. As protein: CASSSWGRDQPQHF.

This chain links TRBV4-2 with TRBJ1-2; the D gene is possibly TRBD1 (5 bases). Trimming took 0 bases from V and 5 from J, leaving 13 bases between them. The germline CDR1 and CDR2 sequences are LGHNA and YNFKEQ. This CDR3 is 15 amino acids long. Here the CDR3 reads CASSQDKTAQYGYTF. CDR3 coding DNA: TGTGCCAGCAGCCAAGATAAGACAGCTCAATATGGCTACACCTTC.